Listed below are T cell receptor beta chains from one sample, sequenced in a study of shared clonotypes between healthy human individuals. The assay was immunoSEQ multiplex PCR, and TCRdb's table has in-frame clones only and misses some. The top ten hold approximately 1% of the sample, which has about 2 million clones, just under 95% seen once. Sequences were obtained from naive CD8+ T cells sorted from blood. The receptors originated from a young man in good health. Each CDR3 is given with its conserved first and last residue. The D gene is left open where the match is weak. Rows give clone size only sometimes, using once, few, many, or a class for an expanded clone.

D gene	V gene	J gene	clone size	CDR3 protein	CDR3 DNA
TRBD2	TRBV7-9	TRBJ2-2	.	CASSLAGGTGELFF	TGTGCCAGCAGCCTAGCGGGCGGCACCGGGGAGCTGTTTTTT
.	TRBV7-3	TRBJ1-6	.	CASSRGMGVESPLHF	TGTGCCAGCAGCCGAGGGATGGGCGTGGAGTCACCCCTCCACTTT
TRBD2	TRBV30	TRBJ2-7	.	CAWMWTSVIRSYEQYF	TGTGCCTGGATGTGGACTAGCGTGATCCGCTCCTACGAGCAGTACTTC
TRBD1	TRBV25-1	TRBJ2-2	.	CASSATGEEDSGELFF	TGTGCCAGCAGTGCGACAGGGGAAGAAGATTCCGGGGAGCTGTTTTTT
TRBD1	TRBV27	TRBJ2-3	.	CASSFQGATDTQYF	TGTGCCAGCAGTTTCCAGGGGGCCACAGATACGCAGTATTTT
.	TRBV7-6	TRBJ2-6	.	CASSPLPGGANVLTF	TGTGCCAGCAGCCCTTTGCCGGGGGGGGCCAACGTCCTGACTTTC
TRBD1	TRBV7-9	TRBJ2-7	.	CASSIGQAKSYEQYF	TGTGCCAGCAGCATCGGACAGGCGAAGTCCTACGAGCAGTACTTC
.	TRBV28	TRBJ2-3	once	CASSLPQGTDTQYF	TGTGCCAGCAGTTTACCACAGGGAACAGATACGCAGTATTTT
.	TRBV19	TRBJ2-2	few	CASKAVMTGELFF	TGTGCCTCGAAAGCGGTGATGACCGGGGAGCTGTTTTTT
.	TRBV5-1	TRBJ1-2	.	CASSLAFLEGRDYGYTF	TGCGCCAGCAGCTTGGCCTTCTTGGAGGGTCGGGACTATGGCTACACCTTC
.	TRBV28	TRBJ2-3	.	CASSSDNTDTQYF	TGTGCCAGCAGTTCCGATAATACAGATACGCAGTATTTT
.	TRBV28	TRBJ1-2	.	CASSLYRVGGYTF	TGTGCCAGCAGTTTATACAGGGTGGGTGGCTACACCTTC
TRBD1	TRBV6-6	TRBJ1-6	.	CASSSQGGESPLHF	TGTGCCAGCAGTTCGCAGGGGGGCGAATCACCCCTCCACTTT
TRBD1	TRBV10-1	TRBJ2-1	.	CASSEGGTGMDEQFF	TGCGCCAGCAGTGAAGGGGGGACAGGGATGGATGAGCAGTTCTTC
TRBD1	TRBV14	TRBJ1-2	.	CASSLLDRNFYGYTF	TGTGCCAGCAGCCTTTTGGACAGGAACTTCTATGGCTACACCTTC
TRBD1	TRBV30	TRBJ2-3	.	CAWSVGTGLLDTQYF	TGTGCCTGGAGTGTAGGGACAGGGCTCTTAGATACGCAGTATTTT
.	TRBV29-1	TRBJ2-3	.	CSGVTSTDTQYF	TGCAGCGGCGTCACTAGCACAGATACGCAGTATTTT
.	TRBV9	TRBJ2-3	.	CASSPRTDADTQYF	TGTGCCAGCAGCCCACGGACAGACGCAGATACGCAGTATTTT
.	TRBV7-2	TRBJ1-1	.	CASSLATELWGTEAFF	TGTGCCAGCAGCTTAGCGACAGAGCTTTGGGGCACTGAAGCTTTCTTT
TRBD1	TRBV7-6	TRBJ1-4	.	CASSSGQGSEGEKLFF	TGTGCCAGCAGCTCGGGACAGGGGTCGGAGGGTGAAAAACTGTTTTTT
TRBD1	TRBV6-6	TRBJ1-1	few	CASSYPRQGNTEAFF	TGTGCCAGCAGTTACCCCCGACAGGGGAACACTGAAGCTTTCTTT
.	TRBV19	TRBJ2-7	.	CASSIGGSEQYF	TGTGCCAGTAGTATCGGAGGGTCCGAGCAGTACTTC
.	TRBV4-1	TRBJ1-4	.	CASSQDGGVTNEKLFF	TGCGCCAGCAGCCAAGACGGGGGGGTTACTAATGAAAAACTGTTTTTT
TRBD1	TRBV4-2	TRBJ1-5	.	CASSQALGTDNQPQHF	TGTGCCAGCAGCCAGGCACTCGGGACAGACAATCAGCCCCAGCATTTT
.	TRBV27	TRBJ2-2	.	CASSLIGVNTGELFF	TGTGCCAGCAGTTTAATCGGGGTAAACACCGGGGAGCTGTTTTTT
.	TRBV30	TRBJ1-1	.	CAWSDERDTEAFF	TGTGCCTGGAGTGATGAAAGGGACACTGAAGCTTTCTTT
TRBD2	TRBV28	TRBJ2-2	.	CASSSPGGVAGATNTGELFF	TGTGCCAGCAGTTCCCCAGGGGGGGTAGCGGGAGCCACGAACACCGGGGAGCTGTTTTTT
.	TRBV7-9	TRBJ1-4	.	CAGTGQGTNEKLFF	TGTGCCGGCACGGGGCAGGGCACTAATGAAAAACTGTTTTTT
TRBD2	TRBV30	TRBJ2-7	.	CAYSGVSYEQYF	TGTGCCTATAGCGGGGTCTCCTACGAGCAGTACTTC
TRBD2	TRBV7-6	TRBJ2-1	.	CASSYIAGSYNEQFF	TGTGCCAGCAGCTATATAGCGGGGAGCTACAATGAGCAGTTCTTC
.	TRBV27	TRBJ2-7	.	CASSAIGESYEQYF	TGTGCCAGCAGTGCCATCGGGGAATCCTACGAGCAGTACTTC
TRBD2	TRBV7-9	TRBJ2-7	once	CASSRTSASSYEQYF	TGTGCCAGCAGCAGGACTAGCGCGTCCTCCTACGAGCAGTACTTC
.	TRBV6-5	TRBJ2-4	.	CASSYLRQTKNIQYF	TGTGCCAGCAGTTACCTGCGACAGACCAAAAACATTCAGTACTTC
TRBD2	TRBV27	TRBJ2-1	.	CASRPSGGRDEQFF	TGTGCCAGCAGGCCTAGCGGGGGGAGGGATGAGCAGTTCTTC
TRBD1	TRBV28	TRBJ2-7	.	CASSPGPGTGVYEQYF	TGTGCCAGCAGTCCCGGGCCCGGGACAGGGGTTTACGAGCAGTACTTC
.	TRBV9	TRBJ1-3	once	CASSAPGASSSGNTIYF	TGTGCCAGCAGTGCGCCCGGGGCCTCGAGCTCTGGAAACACCATATATTTT
.	TRBV5-6	TRBJ1-2	.	CASSYGTTAPFYGYTF	TGTGCCAGCAGCTACGGGACAACGGCCCCGTTCTATGGCTACACCTTC